Presented here are 27 T cell receptor beta chains from one specimen sequenced in a study of T cell responses to AZD1222 COVID-19 vaccine (dated by TCRdb to about 2021). The sample's time point label, in plain terms: baseline before first vaccination. Receptor libraries were prepared by the immunoSEQ multiplex PCR assay. In TCRdb, the immuneACCESS table is reduced to in-frame sequences with V and J assigned. These tables do not hold every clone; where another copy was compared, an unresolved V gene accounts for under half, and the others remain unexplained. The sample contains approximately 150,000 clones, about 91% of them found a single time. The leading ten clones occupy approximately 1.9% of the sample. Material: peripheral blood, obtained on day 0 of AZD1222 vaccination. These receptors were taken from an adult in good health.

V and J are TRBV5-4 and TRBJ1-3; D not certain. There are 16 residues in the CDR3. Germline loops: CDR1 SGHNT, CDR2 YYREEE (reference sequence). Trimming took off 1 base at V and 1 base at J, with 12 bases between the two ends. The CDR3 DNA is TGTGCCAGCAGCTTGATGGGAGATAAGTCTGGAAACACCATATATTTT. Translation gives CASSLMGDKSGNTIYF.

The rearrangement joins TRBV27 to TRBJ1-1; 7 nucleotides line up with TRBD1. The CDR3 has 13 residues. CDR1 is MNHEY, CDR2 SMNVEV, per germline (reference sequence). With V trimmed by 2 bases and J by 4 bases, 1 base remained unmatched. The CDR3 nucleotides are TGTGCCAGCAGTTTAGAGGGGGCCACTGAAGCTTTCTTT. The encoded protein is CASSLEGATEAFF.

CDR3 DNA: TGTGCCAGCAGTTCTAGACAGATTCAAAATCAGCCCCAGCATTTT. This encodes CASSSRQIQNQPQHF. This chain links TRBV28 with TRBJ1-5, with D possibly being TRBD1 (5 bases). The CDR3 runs 15 residues. CDR1 is MDHEN, CDR2 SYDVKM, per germline. V dropped 4 bases and J dropped 4 bases, with 14 bases sitting between them.

This clone appeared a few times. The chain is built from TRBV6-2 or TRBV6-3 and TRBJ1-2, with D unresolved. Germline V gene lookup returns CDR1 MNHEY and CDR2 SVGEGT. Trimming pared 6 bases from V and 7 bases from J, leaving 12 bases between. The CDR3 spans 12 residues. The CDR3 is CASSPTTSGYTF. The CDR3 DNA reads TGTGCCAGCAGCCCGACAACCAGTGGCTACACCTTC.

The sample holds a few counts of this clone. V is TRBV27 and J is TRBJ1-4; perhaps TRBD1 as D (5 bases). The length of the CDR3 is 17 residues. V dropped 4 bases and J dropped 8 bases, with 23 bases sitting between them. The germline gives CDR1 MNHEY, CDR2 SMNVEV (reference sequence). DNA for the CDR3: TGTGCCAGCAGTTCACTACCCTTAGGGGCACGAGGAGAAAAACTGTTTTTT. Translation gives CASSSLPLGARGEKLFF.

The chain couples TRBV5-5 to TRBJ2-7; 7 nucleotides agree with TRBD1. The trim removed 3 bases at V and 5 bases at J, leaving 11 bases unmatched. CDR1 is SGHKS, CDR2 YYEKEE, per germline (reference sequence). The CDR3 sequence is 15 residues long. The CDR3 sequence: CASSYDGTVLDEQYF. DNA of the CDR3: TGTGCCAGCAGCTATGATGGGACAGTCCTTGACGAGCAGTACTTC.

The V gene is TRBV6-5, the J gene TRBJ1-2, with 7 bases aligning to TRBD1. Germline CDR1 MNHEY, CDR2 SVGAGI. CDR3 length: 15 residues. V dropped 7 bases and J dropped 5; count of bases not matched to a gene: 13. CDR3 sequence (DNA): TGTGCCAGCACCGAGGGGGCAGGGATGAGGTATGGCTACACCTTC. Translating gives CASTEGAGMRYGYTF.

The V and J genes are TRBV10-3 and TRBJ1-3, with D maybe TRBD1 (5 bases). CDR3 length: 13 amino acids. Germline V lookup: CDR1 ENHRY, CDR2 SYGVKD. V lost 5 bases and J 3 bases, leaving 8 bases between the germline ends. As DNA, the CDR3 is TGTGCCATCAGTTGGGACGGTGGAAACACCATATATTTT. This encodes CAISWDGGNTIYF.

In its sample, this clone was seen a few times. This sequence is one base from a far larger clone and is likely a read error. The rearrangement links TRBV7-2 to TRBJ1-5; D is ambiguous. Trimming removed 5 bases from V and 0 bases from J, with 2 bases in between. This CDR3 is built from 12 residues. Per the germline V gene, CDR1 is SGHTA and CDR2 is FQGNSA. CDR3 sequence (DNA): TGTGCCAGCAGCGATAGCAATCAGCCCCAGCATTTT. The encoded protein is CASSDSNQPQHF.

This rearrangement joins TRBV6-5 to TRBJ1-3; a weak D match, TRBD1 (5 bases). Deletions cut 8 bases from V and 0 bases from J, with 14 bases between. The CDR3 length is 15 residues. Germline V gene data show CDR1 as MNHEY and CDR2 as SVGAGI. The CDR3 DNA sequence: TGTGCCAGCTGGGGGGAAAAAAACTCTGGAAACACCATATATTTT. Amino acids: CASWGEKNSGNTIYF.

The chain links TRBV10-2 to TRBJ1-2, with unresolved D. The CDR3 has 12 residues. The germline V gene encodes CDR1 WSHSY and CDR2 SAAADI. V lost 8 bases to trimming and J lost 0 bases, with 7 bases between them. The CDR3: CASANTNYGYTF. CDR3 DNA: TGCGCCAGCGCGAACACTAACTATGGCTACACCTTC.

The chain couples TRBV30 to TRBJ1-4; weak D call: TRBD1 (5 bases). Germline loops: CDR1 GTSNPN, CDR2 SVGIG (reference sequence). The CDR3 covers 14 residues. Trimming took off 1 base at V and 3 bases at J, with 9 bases between the two ends. CDR3 DNA sequence: TGTGCCTGGAGTGGCAGGGTTGCTAATGAAAAACTGTTTTTT. This codes for CAWSGRVANEKLFF.

This chain joins TRBV2 and TRBJ1-5, with 7 bases lining up with TRBD1. Looked up from germline, CDR1 is SNHLY and CDR2 is FYNNEI. The CDR3 totals 13 residues. J was trimmed by 1 base and V by 7 bases; bases with no gene match: 1. CDR3 loop: CASKDRSNQPQHF. The CDR3 nucleotides are TGTGCCAGCAAGGACAGGAGCAATCAGCCCCAGCATTTT. Filled out from reference TRBV2 and TRBJ1-5, the complete variable domain reads EPEVTQTPSHQVTQMGQEVILRCVPISNHLYFYWYRQILGQKVEFLVSFYNNEISEKSEIFDDQFSVERPDGSNFTLKIRSTKLEDSAMYFCASKDRSNQPQHFGDGTRLSIL.

V usage is TRBV15 and J usage is TRBJ1-1; D uncertain. CDR3 size: 18 residues. Germline CDR1 and CDR2: LNHNV and YYDKDF (reference sequence). With 4 bases removed from V and 3 bases from J, the gap between germline ends came to 24 bases. This CDR3 reads CATSTPKELEEWDTEAFF. The CDR3, as DNA: TGTGCCACCAGCACGCCAAAGGAACTAGAGGAATGGGACACTGAAGCTTTCTTT.

V is TRBV19 and J is TRBJ1-5; D unclear. V shed 5 bases and J shed 9 bases, with 11 bases lying between them. The CDR3 sequence is 12 residues long. CDR1 is LNHDA, CDR2 SQIVND, per germline (reference sequence). The CDR3 DNA reads TGTGCCAGTAGTCCCTCCTCCTGGCCCCAGCATTTT. Translation gives CASSPSSWPQHF.

The chain couples TRBV11-2 to TRBJ1-5, with a weak D call TRBD1 (6 bases). The CDR3 is 16 residues long. Trimming cost V 0 bases and J 5 bases, with 14 bases left between them. Germline V CDR1 and CDR2: SGHAT, FQNNGV. The CDR3 nucleotides are TGTGCCAGCAGCTTAGAAATAGCCAGGGGAGATCAGCCCCAGCATTTT. It encodes CASSLEIARGDQPQHF.

The rearrangement joins TRBV7-9 to TRBJ1-1, with no clear D. CDR1 is SEHNR and CDR2 is FQNEAQ in the germline V gene (reference sequence). Trimming shortened V by 0 bases and J by 4 bases, and 9 bases separated the two germline ends. The CDR3 length is 14 residues. The CDR3 spells CASSLAPRATEAFF. The CDR3 DNA follows: TGTGCCAGCAGCTTAGCCCCTCGTGCCACTGAAGCTTTCTTT.

CDR3 sequence reads: CASSPPGRASYEQYF. The CDR3 DNA follows: TGTGCCAGCAGTCCCCCGGGCAGGGCCTCCTACGAGCAGTACTTC. This chain joins TRBV6-5 and TRBJ2-7, with TRBD1 as a possible D gene (5 bases). CDR1 is MNHEY, CDR2 SVGAGI, per germline. Trimming took 5 bases from V and 0 from J, leaving 14 bases between them. The CDR3 runs to 15 residues.

The rearrangement joins TRBV28 to TRBJ2-7; 7 nucleotides line up with TRBD2. Unmatched junction bases numbered 14, after V lost 5 bases and J lost 4 bases. The CDR3 has 16 amino acids. Germline CDR1 reads MDHEN; CDR2 reads SYDVKM. CDR3 in amino acids: CASSRPLGRGLYEQYF. For the CDR3, the DNA is TGTGCCAGCAGTCGTCCGCTGGGGAGGGGATTATACGAGCAGTACTTC.

The CDR3 spells CRGGSDTEAFF. CDR3 DNA: TGCAGAGGAGGGTCGGACACTGAAGCTTTCTTT. The rearrangement joins TRBV20-1 to TRBJ1-1; D is uncertain. Germline loops: CDR1 DFQATT, CDR2 SNEGSKA (reference sequence). The CDR3 totals 11 residues.

CDR3 DNA sequence: TGTGCCAGCAGCTTAAGAGGGACAGGGCTAGGCCGGGGGGGGACTGAAGCTTTCTTT. Its translation is CASSLRGTGLGRGGTEAFF. The chain joins TRBV7-6 to TRBJ1-1; 9 positions agree with TRBD1. The CDR3 covers 19 residues. J gave up 5 bases and V 2 bases, and 18 bases lay outside the gene matches. Germline lookup yields CDR1 SGHVS and CDR2 FNYEAQ. The whole variable domain, filled in from reference TRBV7-6 and TRBJ1-1, reads GAGVSQSPRYKVTKRGQDVALRCDPISGHVSLYWYRQALGQGPEFLTYFNYEAQQDKSGLPNDRFSAERPEGSISTLTIQRTEQRDSAMYRCASSLRGTGLGRGGTEAFFGQGTRLTVV.

The chain combines TRBV19 with TRBJ1-3; D is undetermined. The CDR3 sequence is 14 residues long. Germline assignment: CDR1 LNHDA and CDR2 SQIVND (reference sequence). Deletions cut 3 bases from V and 0 bases from J, with 6 bases between. The CDR3, as DNA: TGTGCCAGTAGTATGGGTAGCTCTGGAAACACCATATATTTT. Translated: CASSMGSSGNTIYF.

This chain uses TRBV4-3 with TRBJ1-6; D remains ambiguous. CDR1 and CDR2 (germline): LGHNA, YSLEER. Trimming stripped 3 bases from V and 10 bases from J, with 13 bases between. The CDR3 sequence is 14 residues long. The CDR3 DNA reads TGCGCCAGCAGCCAGTGGTTCGGCGGCTCACCCCTCCACTTT. Protein product: CASSQWFGGSPLHF.

This clone was recorded once. The chain carries TRBV9 and TRBJ1-1; 9 nucleotides align to TRBD1. V lost 6 bases to trimming and J lost 1 base; unmatched junction nucleotides: 4. CDR1 is SGDLS, CDR2 YYNGEE, per germline. The CDR3 is 14 residues long. CDR3 bases: TGTGCCAGCACCCCGACAGGGGGGAACACTGAAGCTTTCTTT. It translates to CASTPTGGNTEAFF.

V is TRBV19 and J is TRBJ1-4, with a weak D call TRBD1 (5 bases). The CDR3 runs 16 residues. Germline V CDR1 and CDR2: LNHDA, SQIVND (reference sequence). The V and J ends lost 0 bases and 6 bases respectively, with 14 bases between them. As DNA, the CDR3 is TGTGCCAGTAGTATAGATCGCCGGGGGAGGGATGAAAAACTGTTTTTT. Its protein is CASSIDRRGRDEKLFF.

V usage is TRBV19 and J usage is TRBJ1-3, with TRBD1 matching 7 bases. The CDR3 is 16 amino acids. V lost 5 bases, J lost 2 bases, and 9 bases stayed unmatched. Germline values: CDR1 LNHDA, CDR2 SQIVND (reference sequence). The CDR3 DNA reads TGTGCCAGTAGTCCCACATCGACAGGGACTGGAAACACCATATATTTT. Translating gives CASSPTSTGTGNTIYF.

The V call is TRBV27, the J call TRBJ1-1; D is unresolved. V was clipped by 4 bases and J by 0 bases, with 6 bases between them. Germline V gene lookup returns CDR1 MNHEY and CDR2 SMNVEV (reference sequence). The CDR3 runs to 13 residues. The CDR3 nucleotides read TGTGCCAGCAGTTGGACTATGAACACTGAAGCTTTCTTT. Protein product: CASSWTMNTEAFF.